What follows is one TCR beta chain and its context. Germline V lookup: CDR1 SGHNT, CDR2 YYREEE (reference sequence). This CDR3 has 15 amino acids. V gave up 4 bases and J gave up 3 bases, with 17 bases separating them. TCRdb fed the RT-PCR reads into MiXCR, producing one record per CDR3 protein. The repertoire holds 550,000 to 750,000 distinct CDR3 sequences, with approximately 15% as singletons. Input material: memory CD4+ T cells from blood. The J gene is TRBJ2-7, the V gene TRBV5-4, with D possibly being TRBD1 (6 bases). This sequence originates from a female donor in good health, serving as a healthy control. In DNA, the CDR3 is TGTGCCAGCAGCCCGCCGGGACAAGAGAGCTACGAGCAGTACTTC. It yields the protein CASSPPGQESYEQYF. Supplemented by reference TRBV5-4 and TRBJ2-7, the full variable domain reads ETGVTQSPTHLIKTRGQQVTLRCSSQSGHNTVSWYQQALGQGPQFIFQYYREEENGRGNFPPRFSGLQFPNYSSELNVNALELDDSALYLCASSPPGQESYEQYFGPGTRLTVT.